This T cell receptor (beta chain) comes out of a study of blood T cell repertoires in COVID-19. Study as a whole: Recovery among Cohort 3 donors was established by two negative PCRs, clearance, or symptom resolution. T cells, B-cell-depleted T cells, or PBMCs supplied cDNA or gDNA.

From germline, CDR1 is LNHDA and CDR2 SQIVND (reference sequence). This CDR3 has 14 amino acids. With V trimmed by 6 bases and J by 9 bases, 11 bases remained unmatched. Profiled with immunoSEQ multiplex PCR; TCRdb holds only in-frame clones, not every one. The table shows 330,000 or so clones, with roughly 86% occurring only once. The cohort comprised adults aged about 18 to 100 years residing in 24 US areas. Each participant's cohort was designated according to participant-reported clinical history. There are a few counts of this clone. This receptor was taken from a man aged 40-50 years in a cohort exposed to, infected with or recovered from COVID-19 (not recorded which). The sample was PBMCs or T cells enriched from blood (not recorded which). The chain joins TRBV19 to TRBJ2-1; 7 bases align to TRBD1. The CDR3 sequence is CASSQQTSGGEQFF. The CDR3 DNA reads as TGTGCCAGTAGCCAACAAACTTCAGGGGGTGAGCAGTTCTTC.